These 28 T cell receptor beta chains came from one sample sequenced in a study of blood T cell repertoires in COVID-19. The protocol was immunoSEQ multiplex PCR, while the TCRdb copy is restricted to in-frame clones and leaves out a portion. The sample records about 210,000 clones, about four fifths being singletons. The source material was peripheral blood. These TCRs come from a woman aged 35 to 49 with acute or convalescent COVID-19.

In its sample, this clone was seen a few times. The V call is TRBV6-5, the J call TRBJ1-1, with D possibly matching TRBD1 (5 bases). CDR1 and CDR2 from the germline V gene are MNHEY and SVGAGI. This CDR3 has 12 residues. Trimming took 6 bases from V and 10 from J, leaving 15 bases between them. The CDR3 DNA reads as TGTGCCAGCAGGATGGGGGGAATCGTAGCTTTCTTT. It codes for CASRMGGIVAFF.

The chain joins TRBV15 to TRBJ1-2, with TRBD1 identical over 7 bases. CDR3 length equals 16 residues. Losses at the gene ends were 1 base for V and 8 bases for J; bases not matched to a gene: 13. Germline CDR1 LNHNV, CDR2 YYDKDF (reference sequence). As DNA, the CDR3 is TGTGCCACCAGCAGAGCCGGACCCGACAGGGCACCCGGCTACACCTTC. Translated, it gives CATSRAGPDRAPGYTF.

Concerning this clone itself: The same CDR3 also results from other DNA sequences found in this sample. This sequence joins TRBV2 and TRBJ1-5; 7 bases line up with TRBD1. This CDR3 contains 13 residues. Losses at the gene ends were 8 bases for V and 4 bases for J; bases not matched to a gene: 5. CDR1 is SNHLY, CDR2 FYNNEI, per germline. The DNA of the CDR3 is TGTGCCAGCCGAGGACAGGCTAATCAGCCCCAGCATTTT. It codes for CASRGQANQPQHF.

This rearrangement joins TRBV10-2 to TRBJ2-7; D gene ambiguous. Germline CDR1 is WSHSY and CDR2 is SAAADI. This CDR3 is built from 11 residues. V lost 2 bases and J lost 3, with 2 bases in between. The CDR3 region is CASSEHYEQYF. The CDR3 nucleotides read TGCGCCAGCAGTGAGCACTACGAGCAGTACTTC.

The chain has TRBV9 and TRBJ2-3, with TRBD2 matching 12 bases. Germline CDR1 is SGDLS and CDR2 is YYNGEE. The V segment lost 4 bases and the J segment 3 bases; nucleotides outside the gene matches: 15. This CDR3 contains 19 residues. The CDR3 region is CASSKRASGGAAMTDTQYF. The CDR3 DNA is TGTGCCAGCAGCAAACGGGCTAGCGGGGGGGCGGCTATGACAGATACGCAGTATTTT.

A note on this clone: At the DNA level, this CDR3 is encoded by other sequences in the same sample as well. The chain recombines TRBV5-1 with TRBJ2-1; unclear D gene. V was shortened by 0 bases and J by 0 bases, with 4 bases between the two germline ends. Germline V gives CDR1 SGHRS, CDR2 YFSETQ. The CDR3 has 14 residues. DNA of the CDR3: TGCGCCAGCAGCTTGGGCAGCTCCTACAATGAGCAGTTCTTC. It is translated as CASSLGSSYNEQFF. Complete variable domain (other parts from reference TRBV5-1 and TRBJ2-1): KAGVTQTPRYLIKTRGQQVTLSCSPISGHRSVSWYQQTPGQGLQFLFEYFSETQRNKGNFPGRFSGRQFSNSRSEMNVSTLELGDSALYLCASSLGSSYNEQFFGPGTRLTVL.

The V gene is TRBV15, the J gene TRBJ1-2, with 7 bases lining up with TRBD1. With 5 bases clipped from V and 3 bases from J, the junction kept 12 bases outside the gene matches. Germline V gene lookup returns CDR1 LNHNV and CDR2 YYDKDF (reference sequence). This CDR3 region has 16 residues. DNA of the CDR3: TGTGCCACCAGCCAGGGTTTCCCAGGGGGTGACTATGGCTACACCTTC. This encodes CATSQGFPGGDYGYTF.

The chain recombines TRBV19 with TRBJ2-7, with TRBD2 matching 11 bases. Germline-derived CDR1 and CDR2 are LNHDA and SQIVND (reference sequence). The length of the CDR3 is 14 residues. With 5 bases clipped from V and 4 bases from J, the junction kept 4 bases outside the gene matches. The CDR3 region is CASSLTSGSYEQYF. In DNA, the CDR3 is TGTGCCAGTAGTTTAACTAGCGGGAGTTACGAGCAGTACTTC.

The chain is built from TRBV29-1 and TRBJ2-3; TRBD1 matches 9 bases. V was pared by 6 bases and J by 6 bases, with 4 bases of the junction left unmatched. Per the germline V gene, CDR1 is SQVTM and CDR2 is ANQGSEA. The CDR3 contains 12 residues. The CDR3 sequence: CSVSGTGDTQYF. The CDR3 DNA sequence: TGCAGCGTGTCCGGGACAGGGGATACGCAGTATTTT.

The chain recombines TRBV11-1 with TRBJ2-7; TRBD2 aligns across 9 bases. The germline V gene encodes CDR1 SGHAT and CDR2 FQDESV (reference sequence). CDR3 size: 14 residues. J gave up 4 bases and V 1 base, and 2 bases lay outside the gene matches. The CDR3 DNA sequence: TGTGCCAGCAGCTTAGGAGCGGGAGGATACGAGCAGTACTTC. It yields the protein CASSLGAGGYEQYF.

The chain recombines TRBV6-6 with TRBJ1-6; D gene uncertain. Germline V CDR1 and CDR2: MNHNY, SVGAGI (reference sequence). Trimming cost V 7 bases and J 7 bases, with 17 bases left between them. The CDR3 length is 15 residues. The CDR3 sequence is CASTTYRTQNSPLHF. CDR3 bases: TGTGCCAGCACCACGTACAGAACTCAGAATTCACCCCTCCACTTT.

There are a few counts of this clone. This chain uses TRBV6-5 with TRBJ2-4; the match to TRBD1 covers 11 bases. The V and J ends lost 2 bases and 6 bases, in that order; junction bases with no gene match: 3. The CDR3 consists of 15 residues. Per germline, CDR1 MNHEY and CDR2 SVGAGI. As DNA, the CDR3 is TGTGCCAGCAGTTACAGGGGACAGGGGGGAAACATTCAGTACTTC. Its translation: CASSYRGQGGNIQYF.

This clone was seen a few times. The J gene is TRBJ2-2, the V gene TRBV3-1 (or the pseudogene TRBV3-2), with TRBD1 identical over 9 bases. Germline loops: CDR1 LGHDT, CDR2 YNNKEL (reference sequence). Trimming took 4 bases from V and 5 from J; bases not matched to a gene: 5. The CDR3 consists of 15 residues. CDR3 nucleotide sequence: TGTGCCAGCAGCCGCCGGGACAGGGAAACCGGGGAGCTGTTTTTT. It is translated as CASSRRDRETGELFF.

The chain employs TRBV19 and TRBJ1-2; D might be TRBD1 (5 bases). This CDR3 spans 11 amino acids. Trimming left V 6 bases short and J 8 bases short, with 10 bases between. Germline CDR1 reads LNHDA; CDR2 reads SQIVND (reference sequence). The CDR3 DNA reads TGTGCCAGTAGGACCGGGGGGGGCTACACCTTC. Its translation is CASRTGGGYTF. The variable domain in full, completed from reference TRBV19 and TRBJ1-2, reads DGGITQSPKYLFRKEGQNVTLSCEQNLNHDAMYWYRQDPGQGLRLIYYSQIVNDFQKGDIAEGYSVSREKKESFPLTVTSAQKNPTAFYLCASRTGGGYTFGSGTRLTVV.

The rearrangement links TRBV5-6 to TRBJ1-4; no definite D call. The V gene's germline CDR1 is SGHDT and CDR2 YYEEEE. This CDR3 comprises 14 residues. V lost 4 bases and J lost 4, with 11 bases in between. This CDR3 is CASSRRVDNEKLFF. In DNA form, the CDR3 reads TGTGCCAGCAGCCGGAGGGTGGATAATGAAAAACTGTTTTTT.

V usage is TRBV5-1 and J usage is TRBJ2-7, with D maybe TRBD2 (6 bases). Trimming shortened V by 1 base and J by 4 bases, and 15 bases separated the two germline ends. CDR1 is SGHRS and CDR2 is YFSETQ in the germline V gene. There are 15 residues in the CDR3. The CDR3 sequence: CASSLSKTSPYEQYF. CDR3 DNA: TGCGCCAGCAGCTTGTCAAAAACTAGCCCGTACGAGCAGTACTTC.

This chain uses TRBV5-8 with TRBJ1-1, with D unresolved. This CDR3 spans 15 amino acids. Germline V gene sequence: CDR1 SGHTS, CDR2 YDEGEE. V lost 1 base and J lost 1, with 11 bases in between. The CDR3 DNA reads TGTGCCAGCAGCTTGTCTTTTTCGGGGAACACTGAAGCTTTCTTT. Its protein is CASSLSFSGNTEAFF.

The V gene is TRBV5-6, the J gene TRBJ1-2, with D unclear. The length of the CDR3 is 13 residues. Germline V CDR1 and CDR2: SGHDT, YYEEEE. Between the trimmed V and J ends, which lost 6 bases and 2 bases, there was a span of 11 bases. The CDR3 loop reads CASTPGRNYGYTF. CDR3 nucleotides: TGTGCCAGCACCCCCGGCAGGAACTATGGCTACACCTTC.

V is TRBV7-2 and J is TRBJ1-5; D gene uncertain. This CDR3 has 12 amino acids. V lost 5 bases to trimming and J lost 6 bases, with 8 bases between them. Germline V lookup: CDR1 SGHTA, CDR2 FQGNSA. The CDR3 coding sequence is TGTGCCAGCAGCGTAGATAGTCAGCCCCAGCATTTT. Its translation: CASSVDSQPQHF.

J is TRBJ2-2 and V is TRBV6-2 or TRBV6-3; 7 nucleotides line up with TRBD2. The V and J ends lost 3 bases and 4 bases, in that order; junction bases with no gene match: 11. This CDR3 comprises 17 residues. Germline CDR1 MNHEY, CDR2 SVGEGT. CDR3 amino acids: CASSYGAGVLVTGELFF. DNA of the CDR3: TGTGCCAGCAGTTATGGGGCGGGAGTTCTCGTCACCGGGGAGCTGTTTTTT.

This clone turned up a few times. The CDR3 loop reads CASSYNLGSGANVLTF. In nucleotides, the CDR3 is TGTGCCAGTAGCTATAATCTAGGATCTGGGGCCAACGTCCTGACTTTC. The chain recombines TRBV19 with TRBJ2-6; D is ambiguous. With 6 bases removed from V and 1 base from J, the gap between germline ends came to 13 bases. This CDR3 is 16 amino acids long. The germline V gene encodes CDR1 LNHDA and CDR2 SQIVND (reference sequence). Filled out from reference TRBV19 and TRBJ2-6, the complete variable domain reads DGGITQSPKYLFRKEGQNVTLSCEQNLNHDAMYWYRQDPGQGLRLIYYSQIVNDFQKGDIAEGYSVSREKKESFPLTVTSAQKNPTAFYLCASSYNLGSGANVLTFGAGSRLTVL.

This chain uses TRBV7-8 with TRBJ2-1, with a tentative D call TRBD1 (5 bases). The CDR3 contains 14 residues. Germline V gene lookup returns CDR1 SGHVS and CDR2 FQNEAQ. Deletions cut 2 bases from V and 1 base from J, with 6 bases between. CDR3 bases: TGTGCCAGCAGCTTACAGGGTTCCTACAATGAGCAGTTCTTC. Encoded protein: CASSLQGSYNEQFF.

The chain carries TRBV9 and TRBJ2-3, with D tentatively TRBD2 (5 bases). With 4 bases removed from V and 4 bases from J, the gap between germline ends came to 13 bases. Per the germline V gene, CDR1 is SGDLS and CDR2 is YYNGEE. The CDR3 sequence is 14 residues long. CDR3 sequence: CASSPGYLADTQYF. The CDR3 DNA reads TGTGCCAGCAGCCCGGGGTACTTGGCAGATACGCAGTATTTT.

V and J are TRBV7-2 and TRBJ2-1, with TRBD2 identical over 10 bases. Trimming at V came to 5 bases and at J to 5 bases, leaving 3 bases not matched to a gene. Germline V gene data show CDR1 as SGHTA and CDR2 as FQGNSA. CDR3 size: 14 residues. CDR3 protein: CASSRLAGHNEQFF. The CDR3 DNA is TGTGCCAGCAGCAGACTAGCGGGTCACAATGAGCAGTTCTTC.

About this clone: Other DNA sequences in this sample translate to the same CDR3. This chain links TRBV5-4 with TRBJ2-7; TRBD2 matches at 11 bases. In germline, CDR1 is SGHNT, CDR2 YYREEE (reference sequence). Losses at the gene ends were 4 bases for V and 4 bases for J; bases not matched to a gene: 4. The CDR3 totals 14 residues. CDR3 in amino acids: CASSGTSGSYEQYF. The CDR3 DNA reads as TGTGCCAGCAGCGGAACTAGCGGGAGTTACGAGCAGTACTTC. Variable domain in full (rest from reference TRBV5-4 and TRBJ2-7): ETGVTQSPTHLIKTRGQQVTLRCSSQSGHNTVSWYQQALGQGPQFIFQYYREEENGRGNFPPRFSGLQFPNYSSELNVNALELDDSALYLCASSGTSGSYEQYFGPGTRLTVT.

The DNA of the CDR3 is TGTGCCAGCAGTGGTCGGACAGGGGGCTTGGAGACCCAGTACTTC. It translates to CASSGRTGGLETQYF. The chain has TRBV25-1 and TRBJ2-5; TRBD1 agrees at 11 bases. The CDR3 runs 15 residues. From germline, CDR1 is MGHDK and CDR2 SYGVNS. V trimming: 4 bases; J trimming: 5 bases; junction bases outside the gene matches: 6.

The chain combines TRBV19 with TRBJ1-5; TRBD1 aligns across 7 bases. With V trimmed by 5 bases and J by 4 bases, 5 bases remained unmatched. This CDR3 is 14 amino acids long. Per germline, CDR1 LNHDA and CDR2 SQIVND (reference sequence). CDR3 bases: TGTGCCAGTAGTGCGACAGGGAATAATCAGCCCCAGCATTTT. Translating gives CASSATGNNQPQHF.

This clone was recorded a few times. The chain links TRBV30 to TRBJ1-5, with TRBD1 identical over 7 bases. V dropped 3 bases and J dropped 1; count of bases not matched to a gene: 6. Germline V CDR1 and CDR2: GTSNPN, SVGIG (reference sequence). This CDR3 is built from 15 residues. CDR3 nucleotides: TGTGCCTGGAGCGGACAGGACCAAAGCAATCAGCCCCAGCATTTT. Protein: CAWSGQDQSNQPQHF.